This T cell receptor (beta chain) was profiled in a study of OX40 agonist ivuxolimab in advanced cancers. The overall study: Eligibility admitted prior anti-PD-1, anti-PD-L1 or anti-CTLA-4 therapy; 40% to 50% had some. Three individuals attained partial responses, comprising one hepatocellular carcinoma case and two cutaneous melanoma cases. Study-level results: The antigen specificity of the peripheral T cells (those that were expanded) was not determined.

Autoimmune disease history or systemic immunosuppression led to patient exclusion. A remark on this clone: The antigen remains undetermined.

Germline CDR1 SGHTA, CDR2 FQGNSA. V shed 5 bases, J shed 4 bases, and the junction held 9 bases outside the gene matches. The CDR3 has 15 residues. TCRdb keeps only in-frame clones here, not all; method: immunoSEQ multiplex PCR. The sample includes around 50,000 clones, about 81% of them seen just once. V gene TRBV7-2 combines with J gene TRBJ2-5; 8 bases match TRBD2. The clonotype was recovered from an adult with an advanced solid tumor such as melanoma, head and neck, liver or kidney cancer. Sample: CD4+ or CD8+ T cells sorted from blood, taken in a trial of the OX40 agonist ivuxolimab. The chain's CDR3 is CASSPGTRAPETQYF. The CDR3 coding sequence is TGTGCCAGCAGCCCTGGGACTAGGGCCCCAGAGACCCAGTACTTC.